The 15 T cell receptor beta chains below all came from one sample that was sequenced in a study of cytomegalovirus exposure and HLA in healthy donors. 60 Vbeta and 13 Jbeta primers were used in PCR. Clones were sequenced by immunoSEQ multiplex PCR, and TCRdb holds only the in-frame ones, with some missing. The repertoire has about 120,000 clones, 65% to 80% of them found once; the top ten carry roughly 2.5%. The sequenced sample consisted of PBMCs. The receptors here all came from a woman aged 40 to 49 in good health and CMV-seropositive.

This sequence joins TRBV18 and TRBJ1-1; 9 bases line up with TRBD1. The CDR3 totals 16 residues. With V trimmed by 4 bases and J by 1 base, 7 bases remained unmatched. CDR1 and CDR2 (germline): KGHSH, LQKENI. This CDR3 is CASSQRGQGANTEAFF. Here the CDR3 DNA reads TGTGCCAGCTCACAGCGGGGACAGGGTGCGAACACTGAAGCTTTCTTT.

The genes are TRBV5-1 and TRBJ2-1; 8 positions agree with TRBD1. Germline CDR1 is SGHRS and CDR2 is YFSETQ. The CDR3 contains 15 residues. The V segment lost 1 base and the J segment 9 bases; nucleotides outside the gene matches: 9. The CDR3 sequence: CASSLQGAAVGEQFF. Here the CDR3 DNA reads TGCGCCAGCAGCTTGCAGGGGGCGGCAGTAGGTGAGCAGTTCTTC.

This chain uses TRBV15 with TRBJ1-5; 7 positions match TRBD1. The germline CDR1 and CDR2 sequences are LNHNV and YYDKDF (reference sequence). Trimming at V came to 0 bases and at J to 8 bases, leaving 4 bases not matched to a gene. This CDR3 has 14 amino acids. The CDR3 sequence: CATSREGGREPQHF. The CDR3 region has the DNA TGTGCCACCAGCAGAGAAGGGGGCCGGGAGCCCCAGCATTTT. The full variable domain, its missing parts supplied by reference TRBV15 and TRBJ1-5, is DAMVIQNPRYQVTQFGKPVTLSCSQTLNHNVMYWYQQKSSQAPKLLFHYYDKDFNNEADTPDNFQSRRPNTSFCFLDIRSPGLGDTAMYLCATSREGGREPQHFGDGTRLSIL.

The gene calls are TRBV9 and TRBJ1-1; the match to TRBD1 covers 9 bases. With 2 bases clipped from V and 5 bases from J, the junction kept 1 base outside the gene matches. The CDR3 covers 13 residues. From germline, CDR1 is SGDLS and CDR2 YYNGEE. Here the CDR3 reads CASSVGTGTEAFF. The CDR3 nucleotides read TGTGCCAGCAGCGTGGGGACAGGGACTGAAGCTTTCTTT.

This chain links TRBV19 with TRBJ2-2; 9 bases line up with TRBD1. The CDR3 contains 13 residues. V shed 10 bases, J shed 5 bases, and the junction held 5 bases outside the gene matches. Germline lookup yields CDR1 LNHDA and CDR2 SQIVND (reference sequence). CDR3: CATSGQGTGELFF. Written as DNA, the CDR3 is TGTGCCACCTCGGGACAGGGTACCGGGGAGCTGTTTTTT.

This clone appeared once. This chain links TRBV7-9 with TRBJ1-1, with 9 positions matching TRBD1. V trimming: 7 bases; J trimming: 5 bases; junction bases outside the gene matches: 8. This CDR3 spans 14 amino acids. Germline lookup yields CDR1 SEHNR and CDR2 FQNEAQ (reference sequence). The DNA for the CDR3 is TGTGCCAGCATCCGCCGGGACAGGGCGACTGAAGCTTTCTTT. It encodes CASIRRDRATEAFF.

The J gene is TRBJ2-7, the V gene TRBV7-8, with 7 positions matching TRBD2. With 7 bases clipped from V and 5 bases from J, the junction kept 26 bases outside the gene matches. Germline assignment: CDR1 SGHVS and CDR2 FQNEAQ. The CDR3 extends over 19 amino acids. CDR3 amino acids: CASNPNPGLLNSVYHEQYF. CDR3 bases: TGTGCCAGCAACCCAAATCCGGGACTACTCAACTCAGTATACCACGAGCAGTACTTC. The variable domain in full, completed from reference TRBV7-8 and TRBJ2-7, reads GAGVSQSPRYKVAKRGQDVALRCDPISGHVSLFWYQQALGQGPEFLTYFQNEAQLDKSGLPSDRFFAERPEGSVSTLKIQRTQQEDSAVYLCASNPNPGLLNSVYHEQYFGPGTRLTVT.

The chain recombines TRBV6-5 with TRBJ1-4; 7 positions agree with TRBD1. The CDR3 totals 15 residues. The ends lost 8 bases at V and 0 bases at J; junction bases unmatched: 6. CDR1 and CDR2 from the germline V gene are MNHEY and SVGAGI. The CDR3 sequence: CASSRGVATNEKLFF. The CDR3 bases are TGTGCCAGCTCCAGGGGGGTCGCAACTAATGAAAAACTGTTTTTT.

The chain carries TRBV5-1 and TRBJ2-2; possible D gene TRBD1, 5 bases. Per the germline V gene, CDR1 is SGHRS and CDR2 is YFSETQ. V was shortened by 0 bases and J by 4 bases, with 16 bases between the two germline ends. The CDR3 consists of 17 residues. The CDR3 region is CASSLELAGISTGELFF. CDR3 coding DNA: TGCGCCAGCAGCTTGGAGTTGGCAGGGATAAGCACCGGGGAGCTGTTTTTT.

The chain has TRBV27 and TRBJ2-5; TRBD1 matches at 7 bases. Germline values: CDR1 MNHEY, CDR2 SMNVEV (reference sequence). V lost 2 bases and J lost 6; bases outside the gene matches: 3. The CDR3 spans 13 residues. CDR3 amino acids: CASSLEGAKTQYF. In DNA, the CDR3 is TGTGCCAGCAGTTTAGAGGGGGCTAAGACCCAGTACTTC.

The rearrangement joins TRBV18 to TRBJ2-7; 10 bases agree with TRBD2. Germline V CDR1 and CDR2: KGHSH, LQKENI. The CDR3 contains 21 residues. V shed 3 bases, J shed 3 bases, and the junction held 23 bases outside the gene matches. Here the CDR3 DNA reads TGTGCCAGCTCACCGCTCCCGACAGGGTCACTAGCGGGAAGGATGGACTACGAGCAGTACTTC. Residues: CASSPLPTGSLAGRMDYEQYF.

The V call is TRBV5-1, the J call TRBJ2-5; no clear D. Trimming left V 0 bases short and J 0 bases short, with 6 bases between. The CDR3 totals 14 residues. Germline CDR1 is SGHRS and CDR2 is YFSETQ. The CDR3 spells CASSLDSHQETQYF. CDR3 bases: TGCGCCAGCAGCTTGGACAGTCACCAAGAGACCCAGTACTTC. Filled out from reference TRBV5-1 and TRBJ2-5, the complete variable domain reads KAGVTQTPRYLIKTRGQQVTLSCSPISGHRSVSWYQQTPGQGLQFLFEYFSETQRNKGNFPGRFSGRQFSNSRSEMNVSTLELGDSALYLCASSLDSHQETQYFGPGTRLLVL.

The CDR3 loop reads CASSPQGIQETQYF. DNA for the CDR3: TGCGCCAGCAGCCCACAGGGTATCCAAGAGACCCAGTACTTC. The chain employs TRBV5-1 and TRBJ2-5; tentative D call: TRBD1 (6 bases). CDR1 is SGHRS and CDR2 is YFSETQ in the germline V gene. The V end was cut by 4 bases, the J end by 1 base, with 11 bases between. This CDR3 is built from 14 residues.

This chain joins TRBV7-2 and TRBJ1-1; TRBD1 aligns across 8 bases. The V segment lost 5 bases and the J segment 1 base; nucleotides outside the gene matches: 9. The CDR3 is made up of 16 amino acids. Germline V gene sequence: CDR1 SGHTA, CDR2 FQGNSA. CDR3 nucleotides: TGTGCCAGCAGCGTCGGGACAGGTCCCACGAACACTGAAGCTTTCTTT. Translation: CASSVGTGPTNTEAFF.

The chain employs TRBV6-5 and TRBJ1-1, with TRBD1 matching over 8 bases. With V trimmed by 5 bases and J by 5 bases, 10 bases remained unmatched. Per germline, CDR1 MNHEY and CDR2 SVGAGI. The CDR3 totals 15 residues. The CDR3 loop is CASSPPQGEGTEAFF. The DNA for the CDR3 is TGTGCCAGCAGTCCCCCACAGGGGGAGGGTACTGAAGCTTTCTTT.